The 23 T cell receptor beta chains presented below share a single source sample, sequenced in a study of cytomegalovirus exposure and HLA in healthy donors. PCR employed 60 Vbeta and 13 Jbeta primers. Clones were read by immunoSEQ multiplex PCR, and TCRdb kept only the in-frame ones, dropping some. With 25,000 to 35,000 clones in the sample, the ten largest clones hold under 4.5%. Sequencing was carried out using PBMCs. These receptors all stem from a man in his forties in good health and CMV-seronegative.

V and J are TRBV30 and TRBJ1-1; 9 bases agree with TRBD1. The CDR3 sequence is 12 residues long. V dropped 3 bases and J dropped 8; count of bases not matched to a gene: 4. CDR1 and CDR2 (germline): GTSNPN, SVGIG (reference sequence). CDR3 DNA sequence: TGTGCCTGGAGCTACGGACAGGGGGAAGCTTTCTTT. Its translation is CAWSYGQGEAFF.

The chain uses TRBV11-2 and TRBJ2-7; 7 bases agree with TRBD2. Germline V gene lookup returns CDR1 SGHAT and CDR2 FQNNGV. V lost 2 bases to trimming and J lost 6 bases; unmatched junction nucleotides: 10. This CDR3 has 15 residues. Here the CDR3 DNA reads TGTGCCAGCAGCTTACGCGGGAGAGGGGTCTCCGAGCAGTACTTC. Residues: CASSLRGRGVSEQYF. The whole variable domain, remainder taken from reference TRBV11-2 and TRBJ2-7, is EAGVAQSPRYKIIEKRQSVAFWCNPISGHATLYWYQQILGQGPKLLIQFQNNGVVDDSQLPKDRFSAERLKGVDSTLKIQPAKLEDSAVYLCASSLRGRGVSEQYFGPGTRLTVT.

This rearrangement joins TRBV5-1 to TRBJ1-1; D is unclear. CDR1 and CDR2 (germline): SGHRS, YFSETQ. Trimming removed 7 bases from V and 2 bases from J, with 18 bases in between. There are 15 residues in the CDR3. The DNA of the CDR3 is TGCGCCAGCCGACCATTGGAGGTTCCCAACACTGAAGCTTTCTTT. This translates into CASRPLEVPNTEAFF.

The chain has TRBV19 and TRBJ2-3, with D unresolved. The germline V and J ends were trimmed by 4 bases and 2 bases, with 7 bases remaining between them. The CDR3 consists of 13 residues. Germline lookup yields CDR1 LNHDA and CDR2 SQIVND (reference sequence). CDR3 residues: CASSTPVTDTQYF. CDR3 nucleotide sequence: TGTGCCAGTAGTACTCCGGTCACAGATACGCAGTATTTT.

The chain employs TRBV30 and TRBJ1-2; D is perhaps TRBD1 (6 bases). This CDR3 is 14 amino acids long. The germline V gene encodes CDR1 GTSNPN and CDR2 SVGIG (reference sequence). Trimming cost V 5 bases and J 5 bases, with 18 bases left between them. CDR3 residues: CAWGHGQLWYGYTF. CDR3 DNA sequence: TGTGCCTGGGGCCACGGACAGCTATGGTATGGCTACACCTTC.

The J gene is TRBJ2-1, the V gene TRBV28; D is unresolved. The CDR3 consists of 12 residues. V dropped 6 bases and J dropped 7 bases, with 10 bases sitting between them. CDR1 and CDR2 (germline): MDHEN, SYDVKM. CDR3 DNA: TGTGCCAGCAGCTCCGCTCGGAATGAGCAGTTCTTC. Its protein product is CASSSARNEQFF.

The chain employs TRBV12-5 and TRBJ2-7; possible D gene TRBD2, 6 bases. The CDR3 contains 15 residues. Germline CDR1 LGHNT, CDR2 FRNRAP. V gave up 1 base and J gave up 3 bases, with 13 bases separating them. In DNA, the CDR3 is TGTGCTAGTGGTTTGGCGGGACTTTTAAACTACGAGCAGTACTTC. The encoded protein is CASGLAGLLNYEQYF.

The gene calls are TRBV30 and TRBJ2-7, with 8 bases lining up with TRBD2. Unmatched junction bases numbered 9, after V lost 4 bases and J lost 10 bases. The CDR3 length is 12 residues. Germline loops: CDR1 GTSNPN, CDR2 SVGIG (reference sequence). The DNA for the CDR3 is TGTGCCTGGATCAAGACGGGGGGGGGCCAGTACTTC. Translating gives CAWIKTGGGQYF. The whole variable domain, filled in from reference TRBV30 and TRBJ2-7, reads SQTIHQWPATLVQPVGSPLSLECTVEGTSNPNLYWYRQAAGRGLQLLFYSVGIGQISSEVPQNLSASRPQDRQFILSSKKLLLSDSGFYLCAWIKTGGGQYFGPGTRLTVT.

The CDR3 DNA reads TGTGCCAGCAGTCCGTGGACAGGAACCTACGAGCAGTACTTC. Translating gives CASSPWTGTYEQYF. The rearrangement links TRBV27 to TRBJ2-7; 7 bases fit TRBD1. The ends lost 5 bases at V and 2 bases at J; junction bases unmatched: 6. The CDR3 has 14 amino acids. Looked up from germline, CDR1 is MNHEY and CDR2 is SMNVEV (reference sequence).

The gene calls are TRBV7-3 and TRBJ2-5; weak D call: TRBD2 (5 bases). V lost 5 bases, J lost 0 bases, and 10 bases lay in between. The CDR3 is 14 amino acids. In germline, CDR1 is SGHTA, CDR2 FQGTGA. The CDR3, as DNA: TGTGCCAGCAGCCAATTCGGGAACCAAGAGACCCAGTACTTC. It specifies CASSQFGNQETQYF.

V and J are TRBV7-2 and TRBJ1-1; TRBD1 agrees at 9 bases. The ends lost 2 bases at V and 3 bases at J; junction bases unmatched: 1. CDR1 SGHTA and CDR2 FQGNSA come from the germline V gene. This CDR3 is built from 14 residues. CDR3 loop: CASSLRTGDTEAFF. The CDR3 bases are TGTGCCAGCAGCTTACGGACAGGGGACACTGAAGCTTTCTTT.

As for this clone: A junction boundary mismatches the germline segment, possibly from a read error. Here the CDR3 DNA reads TGTGCCAGTAGTCCCCATAGGACAGCGGCGGGAGAGAACCAGTACTTC. Its translation: CASSPHRTAAGENQYF. J is TRBJ2-5 and V is TRBV19, with a tentative D call TRBD2 (7 bases). The CDR3 is 16 amino acids. The germline CDR1 and CDR2 sequences are LNHDA and SQIVND (reference sequence).

The chain carries TRBV4-2 and TRBJ1-5; possible D gene TRBD1, 5 bases. The CDR3 loop spans 16 amino acids. CDR1 and CDR2 (germline): LGHNA, YNFKEQ. V was trimmed by 0 bases and J by 9 bases, leaving 18 bases between them. This chain's CDR3 is CASSQDTDTSSRPQHF. The CDR3 coding sequence is TGTGCCAGCAGCCAAGATACGGACACCTCCTCAAGGCCCCAGCATTTT.

The chain couples TRBV6-1 to TRBJ1-1, with D possibly being TRBD1 (5 bases). In germline, CDR1 is MNHNS, CDR2 SASEGT. The CDR3 is 13 amino acids. The V end lost 2 bases, the J end lost 8 bases, and 12 bases lay between the germline ends. This chain's CDR3 is CASSESGGDEAFF. The CDR3 DNA is TGTGCCAGCAGTGAATCCGGCGGGGACGAAGCTTTCTTT.

J is TRBJ1-1 and V is TRBV14; a possible D gene is TRBD1 (6 bases). The CDR3 runs to 14 residues. Germline lookup yields CDR1 SGHDN and CDR2 FVKESK. V lost 6 bases, J lost 1 base, and 12 bases lay in between. The CDR3 bases are TGTGCCAGCAGTGCAGGGGTAAAGAACACTGAAGCTTTCTTT. Protein sequence: CASSAGVKNTEAFF.

This chain uses TRBV11-2 with TRBJ2-7; D gene unclear. The germline V gene has CDR1 SGHAT and CDR2 FQNNGV. Trimming stripped 1 base from V and 5 bases from J, with 18 bases between. There are 16 residues in the CDR3. This CDR3 reads CASSLGSHPRFHEQYF. CDR3 DNA: TGTGCCAGCAGCTTAGGTAGCCACCCCCGGTTCCACGAGCAGTACTTC. The full variable domain, its missing parts supplied by reference TRBV11-2 and TRBJ2-7, is EAGVAQSPRYKIIEKRQSVAFWCNPISGHATLYWYQQILGQGPKLLIQFQNNGVVDDSQLPKDRFSAERLKGVDSTLKIQPAKLEDSAVYLCASSLGSHPRFHEQYFGPGTRLTVT.

This chain joins TRBV30 and TRBJ2-7; TRBD2 matches at 8 bases. This CDR3 region has 15 residues. V was clipped by 1 base and J by 0 bases; unmatched bases: 5. Germline CDR1 is GTSNPN and CDR2 is SVGIG (reference sequence). The CDR3 here is CAWSDLSGVSYEQYF. The CDR3 nucleotides are TGTGCCTGGAGTGATCTTAGCGGGGTCTCCTACGAGCAGTACTTC.

The genes are TRBV30 and TRBJ1-1, with D tentatively TRBD1 (6 bases). V shed 4 bases and J shed 0 bases, with 9 bases lying between them. The CDR3 covers 13 residues. CDR1 GTSNPN and CDR2 SVGIG come from the germline V gene (reference sequence). CDR3 sequence: CAWKGVLNTEAFF. CDR3 in DNA: TGTGCCTGGAAGGGGGTATTGAACACTGAAGCTTTCTTT.

The CDR3 nucleotides read TGCGCCAGCAGCCAAGATGGGGCGGGAGGGCCAGGTAGGGAGCAGTTCTTC. Its protein product is CASSQDGAGGPGREQFF. V usage is TRBV4-3 and J usage is TRBJ2-1, with 9 bases lining up with TRBD2. The CDR3 loop spans 17 amino acids. Germline values: CDR1 LGHNA, CDR2 YSLEER. The ends lost 0 bases at V and 10 bases at J; junction bases unmatched: 13.

The gene calls are TRBV18 and TRBJ1-2, with 9 nucleotides matching TRBD1. Germline CDR1 is KGHSH and CDR2 is LQKENI. With V trimmed by 4 bases and J by 8 bases, 8 bases remained unmatched. The CDR3 has 14 amino acids. CDR3 nucleotides: TGTGCCAGCTCACTTCCACAGGGGGCCGGGGGCTACACCTTC. Its protein product is CASSLPQGAGGYTF.

The rearrangement uses TRBV7-3 and TRBJ2-5, with D unresolved. The V end was cut by 4 bases, the J end by 2 bases, with 14 bases between. The CDR3 has 15 residues. CDR1 and CDR2 (germline): SGHTA, FQGTGA. The CDR3 sequence: CASSSPYDKQETQYF. The CDR3 bases are TGTGCCAGCAGCTCCCCCTACGACAAACAAGAGACCCAGTACTTC.

The rearrangement uses TRBV6-5 and TRBJ1-1; D uncertain. Trimming took off 7 bases at V and 4 bases at J, with 16 bases between the two ends. Germline CDR1 and CDR2: MNHEY and SVGAGI. This CDR3 is 14 amino acids long. This CDR3 is CASTLDTSRTEAFF. CDR3 DNA: TGTGCCAGCACTTTAGACACGTCGCGCACTGAAGCTTTCTTT.

The chain links TRBV7-3 to TRBJ2-1; D is unresolved. Looked up from germline, CDR1 is SGHTA and CDR2 is FQGTGA. V was trimmed by 5 bases and J by 12 bases, leaving 17 bases between them. The CDR3 covers 13 residues. CDR3 DNA sequence: TGTGCCAGCAGCCAAACCAAGGAAGAGGTGCAGTTCTTC. Its translation is CASSQTKEEVQFF.